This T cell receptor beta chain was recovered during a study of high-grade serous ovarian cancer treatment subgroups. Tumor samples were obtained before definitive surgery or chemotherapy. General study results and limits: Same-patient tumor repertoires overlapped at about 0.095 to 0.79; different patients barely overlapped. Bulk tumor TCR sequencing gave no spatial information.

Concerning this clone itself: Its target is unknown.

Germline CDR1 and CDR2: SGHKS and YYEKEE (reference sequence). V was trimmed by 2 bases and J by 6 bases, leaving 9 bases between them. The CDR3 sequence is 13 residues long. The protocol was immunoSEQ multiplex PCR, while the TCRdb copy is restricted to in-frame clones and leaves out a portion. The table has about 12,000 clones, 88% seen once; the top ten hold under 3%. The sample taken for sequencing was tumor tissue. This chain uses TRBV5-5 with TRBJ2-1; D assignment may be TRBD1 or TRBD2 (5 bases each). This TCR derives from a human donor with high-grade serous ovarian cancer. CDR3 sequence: CASSFWGSNEQFF. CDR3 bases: TGTGCCAGCAGCTTCTGGGGGAGCAATGAGCAGTTCTTC.